This T cell receptor beta chain was recovered during a study of T cells in Graves' hyperthyroidism and ophthalmopathy (dated by TCRdb to between 2018 and 2021). A note on the overall study: Peripheral blood was sampled at the time of initial diagnosis, prior to any treatment. TCR V-J signatures able to tell the groups apart were searched for in a discovery cohort of 90 to 100 patients, of whom roughly 42 had Graves' ophthalmopathy and about 55 had stable Graves' hyperthyroidism. Prospective prediction of ophthalmopathy was tested in an independent validation cohort consisting of roughly 20 hyperthyroidism patients and around 16 patients who later progressed to ophthalmopathy. The 85 to 100 discovery patients were randomly split 7:3 into training and test sets. In addition, the study compared T-cell repertoires in thyroid tissue and in blood from roughly 6 Graves' hyperthyroidism patients. Once sampling was done, hyperthyroidism patients were given methimazole at a starting dose of 30 mg daily, whereas ophthalmopathy patients were given high-dose intravenous methylprednisolone. According to the paper, TCR Vbeta CDR3 sequencing was carried out on around 140 peripheral blood samples, which came from around 43 ophthalmopathy, approximately 72 hyperthyroidism and about 17 progressor patients.

The V and J ends are trimmed by 5 bases and 0 bases, leaving 11 bases between them. There are 13 amino acids in the CDR3, from cysteine to phenylalanine inclusive. Just the 39-base CDR3 DNA is kept, in frame starting at base 1. Looking up the germline V gene yields CDR1 SQVTM and CDR2 ANQGSEA. The hyperthyroidism patients were between 18 and 65 years old and newly diagnosed, with a disease duration of less than 2 months. Any patient with an uncontrolled infection, another autoimmune disease, pregnancy or lactation was excluded. Diagnoses relied on clinical symptoms, serum thyroxine and TRAb, thyroid ultrasound and orbital computed tomography. Blood from progressor patients was collected at the time of first diagnosis with hyperthyroidism, before any ophthalmopathy symptoms had appeared. PBMCs were separated from about 10 ml of fresh peripheral blood using Ficoll-Paque density gradient centrifugation. Progressor patients were initially diagnosed with Graves' hyperthyroidism and developed ophthalmopathy during follow-up. Trizol reagent was used to extract total RNA, and RNA quality was then checked on an Agilent 2100 Bioanalyzer.

This clonotype came up many times. The antigen this receptor binds is unknown. Base quality data are lacking; no much larger clone is found one base away. General study outcomes and caveats: In validation, the model predicted progression to ophthalmopathy with around 71% sensitivity and about 72% specificity, a median of about 6.7 months before onset. Sample size was not statistically predetermined, and blinding of investigators to group allocation was not performed. Blood samples also contained most of the expanded thyroid clonotypes (frequency above 0.001), which suggests that blood repertoires may reflect thyroid immune responses. A model built on a 13 V-J signature distinguished ophthalmopathy from stable hyperthyroidism, reaching 87.88% sensitivity and about 81% specificity in cross-validation and 80%/75% in testing.

TCR beta CDR3 regions were amplified from RNA transcripts. The first round of RT-PCR for the TCR CDR3 was performed with the HTBI primer set and the Qiagen OneStep RT-PCR kit. The libraries were constructed in a second round of multiplex PCR and then size-selected and purified. The libraries were sequenced on an Illumina HiSeq2000 using paired-end 100 bp reads. The original methods were these. SOAPnuke was used to process the raw data, removing reads that contained adapters or uncalled bases, had a mean Phred below 15, or lacked an exact match to the constant primer or identifier. COPE v1.2.5 was used to merge the high-quality paired reads, and each unique nucleotide sequence was defined as a clonotype. Clonotypes were aligned to IMGT TRBV, TRBD and TRBJ reference segments using MiTCR v1.1. The analysis was restricted to V-J combinations with a frequency above 0.0001, which together covered 99.2% of the repertoires. A TCS score was defined as the ratio of F50 (clonal expansion) to E x V (chaos), with BLOSUM62-based TCRdist applied between CDR3 peptides within each V-J. Welch's t-statistics and random forest reduced several hundred V-J features to about 13, which were used in a naive Bayes classifier (R e1071). The public sequencing data were trimmed at Q25 with fastp and processed into clonotypes with MiXCR by TCRdb, which kept only in-frame beta chains. Entries are consolidated by CDR3 protein sequence, retaining the most common genes and DNA. The V and J calls were not made by the authors but by TCRdb's processing. Here the sample has over 700,000 distinct CDR3 sequences; about 19% occur a single time. The top ten hold roughly 17% of the sample.

The V and J genes are TRBV29-1 and TRBJ2-7; a tentative D call is TRBD2 (5 bases match). Sequencing was carried out using blood. The receptor's source is a woman aged 45-65 years with Graves' hyperthyroidism that later progressed to Graves' ophthalmopathy. Here is the DNA: TGCAGCGTTAACCAGGCGGGCTCCTACGAGCAGTACTTC. Its protein is CSVNQAGSYEQYF.